Following are 15 T cell receptor beta chains from one sample sequenced in a study of OX40 agonist ivuxolimab in advanced cancers. Using immunoSEQ multiplex PCR, the repertoire was profiled, and TCRdb retains in-frame clones only, with some absent. The table has approximately 57,000 clones, around 90% seen once. Sequencing used CD4+ or CD8+ T cells sorted from blood, obtained in a trial of the OX40 agonist ivuxolimab. Every receptor here comes from an adult with an advanced solid tumor such as melanoma, head and neck, liver or kidney cancer.

This clone was detected only once. The CDR3 protein is CASSSLAGGLSNEQFF. The CDR3 DNA sequence: TGTGCCAGCAGCTCCTTAGCGGGGGGGCTGAGTAATGAGCAGTTCTTC. The rearrangement uses TRBV27 and TRBJ2-1; 11 nucleotides line up with TRBD2. With V trimmed by 6 bases and J by 7 bases, 11 bases remained unmatched. The CDR3 is 16 amino acids. Per the germline V gene, CDR1 is MNHEY and CDR2 is SMNVEV (reference sequence).

J is TRBJ2-2 and V is TRBV25-1; D is uncertain. V lost 3 bases and J 0 bases, leaving 11 bases between the germline ends. CDR3 length equals 16 residues. The germline V gene encodes CDR1 MGHDK and CDR2 SYGVNS. The CDR3 nucleotides are TGTGCCAGCAGTGACCCGATTACAACGAACACCGGGGAGCTGTTTTTT. Translating gives CASSDPITTNTGELFF.

The CDR3 coding sequence is TGTGCCAGCAGTTCCCCCGGTAGCACCCAAGAGACCCAGTACTTC. Protein: CASSSPGSTQETQYF. The chain carries TRBV6-6 and TRBJ2-5; D is uncertain. V lost 4 bases and J 1 base, leaving 13 bases between the germline ends. Germline assignment: CDR1 MNHNY and CDR2 SVGAGI (reference sequence). The CDR3 length is 15 residues.

The J gene is TRBJ1-5, the V gene TRBV19, with 8 bases matching TRBD1. J gave up 1 base and V 10 bases, and 6 bases lay outside the gene matches. The CDR3 spans 14 residues. In germline, CDR1 is LNHDA, CDR2 SQIVND (reference sequence). The CDR3: CATRTGLSNQPQHF. The DNA for the CDR3 is TGTGCCACCCGGACAGGGCTAAGCAATCAGCCCCAGCATTTT.

The CDR3 here is CASSYRWNTEAFF. The DNA of the CDR3 is TGTGCCAGCAGTTACCGGTGGAACACTGAAGCTTTCTTT. The chain combines TRBV6-5 with TRBJ1-1; D gene uncertain. Germline CDR1 and CDR2: MNHEY and SVGAGI. Trimming removed 2 bases at V and 1 base at J, with 5 bases between. This CDR3 is built from 13 residues.

The gene calls are TRBV4-1 and TRBJ1-1; D perhaps matches TRBD1 (6 bases). Between the trimmed V and J ends, which lost 4 bases and 4 bases, there was a span of 16 bases. CDR1 and CDR2 from the germline V gene are MGHRA and YSYEKL. This CDR3 is 15 amino acids long. CDR3 region: CASSPRGGESTEAFF. The CDR3 DNA is TGCGCCAGCAGCCCCAGAGGGGGAGAGAGCACTGAAGCTTTCTTT.

This chain connects TRBV29-1 to TRBJ2-1, with 9 bases aligning to TRBD2. V lost 4 bases and J lost 7; bases outside the gene matches: 8. Germline-derived CDR1 and CDR2 are SQVTM and ANQGSEA. CDR3 length equals 14 residues. CDR3 sequence (DNA): TGCAGCGTTGCTTTCGGAGCGGGGGGAAATGAGCAGTTCTTC. Protein product: CSVAFGAGGNEQFF.

This clone was picked up a small number of times. The chain employs TRBV15 and TRBJ2-1; no firm D call. CDR1 LNHNV and CDR2 YYDKDF come from the germline V gene (reference sequence). This CDR3 has 15 amino acids. V was shortened by 1 base and J by 6 bases, with 13 bases between the two germline ends. The CDR3 DNA sequence: TGTGCCACCAGCAGAGGAGGAGCCTTCCTCAATGAGCAGTTCTTC. Its protein is CATSRGGAFLNEQFF.

The V gene is TRBV29-1, the J gene TRBJ2-7; 7 nucleotides agree with TRBD2. Germline-derived CDR1 and CDR2 are SQVTM and ANQGSEA. V lost 3 bases and J lost 5; bases outside the gene matches: 10. This CDR3 region has 14 residues. CDR3: CSVDVGGRFDEQYF. CDR3 in DNA: TGCAGCGTTGATGTGGGAGGGCGATTCGACGAGCAGTACTTC.

V usage is TRBV19 and J usage is TRBJ1-1; no definite D call. V was trimmed by 7 bases and J by 3 bases, leaving 15 bases between them. The CDR3 sequence is 14 residues long. Per the germline V gene, CDR1 is LNHDA and CDR2 is SQIVND (reference sequence). The CDR3 protein is CASTIGWGDTEAFF. In nucleotides, the CDR3 is TGTGCCAGTACCATAGGTTGGGGAGACACTGAAGCTTTCTTT.

The V call is TRBV7-6, the J call TRBJ2-2, with 12 positions matching TRBD2. The CDR3 is 21 residues long. CDR1 is SGHVS and CDR2 is FNYEAQ in the germline V gene. V lost 5 bases, J lost 1 base, and 17 bases stayed unmatched. CDR3 sequence: CASSTLILAGGQNENTGELFF. The CDR3 nucleotides are TGTGCCAGCAGCACCCTAATCCTAGCGGGAGGGCAAAATGAGAACACCGGGGAGCTGTTTTTT.

This chain connects TRBV7-6 to TRBJ2-5; D is uncertain. The CDR3 sequence is 14 residues long. Germline CDR1 reads SGHVS; CDR2 reads FNYEAQ. The ends were cut back, 0 bases at V and 2 bases at J, with 7 bases in the middle. CDR3 nucleotide sequence: TGTGCCAGCAGCTTAGCTGCCAGGCAAGAGACCCAGTACTTC. It yields the protein CASSLAARQETQYF.

This sequence joins TRBV28 and TRBJ2-7; a weak D match, TRBD2 (7 bases). Between the trimmed V and J ends, which lost 0 bases and 5 bases, there was a span of 11 bases. Germline values: CDR1 MDHEN, CDR2 SYDVKM. The CDR3 sequence is 14 residues long. DNA of the CDR3: TGTGCCAGCAGTTTATGGAGGGGGGGCGACGAGCAGTACGTC. Residues: CASSLWRGGDEQYV.

The gene calls are TRBV19 and TRBJ1-5; D uncertain. CDR1 is LNHDA, CDR2 SQIVND, per germline (reference sequence). V was trimmed by 1 base and J by 2 bases, leaving 6 bases between them. This CDR3 contains 14 residues. CDR3 loop: CASSIGVGNQPQHF. The CDR3 region has the DNA TGTGCCAGTAGTATAGGGGTGGGCAATCAGCCCCAGCATTTT.

The chain joins TRBV28 to TRBJ1-1; D is unresolved. Germline lookup yields CDR1 MDHEN and CDR2 SYDVKM. The CDR3 sequence is 15 residues long. The V gene lost 3 bases and the J gene lost 1 base, with 12 bases spanning the gap. CDR3 nucleotides: TGTGCCAGCAGTTTGATAGGGATACAGAACACTGAAGCTTTCTTT. Its translation is CASSLIGIQNTEAFF.